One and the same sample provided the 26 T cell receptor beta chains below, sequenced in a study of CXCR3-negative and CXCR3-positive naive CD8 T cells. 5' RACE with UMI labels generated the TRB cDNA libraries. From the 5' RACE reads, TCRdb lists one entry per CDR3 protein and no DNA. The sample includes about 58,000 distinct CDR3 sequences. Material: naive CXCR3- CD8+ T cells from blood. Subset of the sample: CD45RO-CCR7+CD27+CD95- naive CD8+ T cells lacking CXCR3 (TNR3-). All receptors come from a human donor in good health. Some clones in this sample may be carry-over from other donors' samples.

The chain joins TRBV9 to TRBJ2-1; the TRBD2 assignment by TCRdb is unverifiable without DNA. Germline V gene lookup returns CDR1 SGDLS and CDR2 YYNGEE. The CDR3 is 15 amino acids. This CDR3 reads CASSGRAGGHTEQFF.

This chain's CDR3 is CASSQDWSGGYKPFF. V and J are TRBV4-3 and TRBJ2-1; TCRdb lists TRBD1, though no DNA is available to test this call. Per the germline V gene, CDR1 is LGHNA and CDR2 is YSLEER. The CDR3 sequence is 15 residues long.

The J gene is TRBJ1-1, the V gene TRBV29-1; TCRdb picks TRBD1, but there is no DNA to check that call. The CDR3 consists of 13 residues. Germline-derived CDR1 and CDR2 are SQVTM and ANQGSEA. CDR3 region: CSVEAPGVPEAFF.

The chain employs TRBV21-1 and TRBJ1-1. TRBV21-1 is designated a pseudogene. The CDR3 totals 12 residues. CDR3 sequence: CASSKGGRAAFF.

The CDR3 spells CSVDGLAGVQETQYF. The gene calls are TRBV29-1 and TRBJ2-5; as DNA is missing, the TRBD2 call by TCRdb cannot be tested. Germline V lookup: CDR1 SQVTM, CDR2 ANQGSEA. The CDR3 length is 15 residues.

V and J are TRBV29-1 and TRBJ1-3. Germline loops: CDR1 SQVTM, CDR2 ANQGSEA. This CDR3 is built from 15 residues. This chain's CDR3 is CSVEDGFTGENTIYF.

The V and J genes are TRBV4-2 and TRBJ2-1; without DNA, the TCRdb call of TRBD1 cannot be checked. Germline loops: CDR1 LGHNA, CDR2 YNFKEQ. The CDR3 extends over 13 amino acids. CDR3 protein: CASGGNSYNEQFF.

The CDR3 sequence: CASSQDEAGGQETQYF. The V gene is TRBV4-2, the J gene TRBJ2-5; the TRBD2 assignment by TCRdb is unverifiable without DNA. Germline-derived CDR1 and CDR2 are LGHNA and YNFKEQ. The length of the CDR3 is 16 residues.

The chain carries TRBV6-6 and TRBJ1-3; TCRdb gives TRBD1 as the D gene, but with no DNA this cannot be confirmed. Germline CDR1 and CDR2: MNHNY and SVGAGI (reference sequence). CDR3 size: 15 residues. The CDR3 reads CASRTRTQPPDTIYF.

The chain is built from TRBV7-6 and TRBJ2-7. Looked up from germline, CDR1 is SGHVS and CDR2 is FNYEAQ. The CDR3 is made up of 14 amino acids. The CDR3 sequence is CASSTGQGSYEQYF.

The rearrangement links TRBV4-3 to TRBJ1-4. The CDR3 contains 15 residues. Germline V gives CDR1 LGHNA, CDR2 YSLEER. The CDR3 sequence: CASSQGRGEGEKLFF.

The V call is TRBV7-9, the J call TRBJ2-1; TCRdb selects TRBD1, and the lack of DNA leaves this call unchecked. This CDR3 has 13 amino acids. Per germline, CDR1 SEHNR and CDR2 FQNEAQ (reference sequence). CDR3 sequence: CASSSDRVSEQFF.

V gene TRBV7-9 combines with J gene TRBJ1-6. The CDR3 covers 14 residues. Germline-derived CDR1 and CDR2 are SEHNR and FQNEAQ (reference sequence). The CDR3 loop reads CASSLVNTNSPLHF.

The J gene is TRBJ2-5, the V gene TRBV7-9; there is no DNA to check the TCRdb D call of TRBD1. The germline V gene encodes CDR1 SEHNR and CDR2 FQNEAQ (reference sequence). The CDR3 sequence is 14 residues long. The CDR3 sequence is CASSQTTGAETQYF.

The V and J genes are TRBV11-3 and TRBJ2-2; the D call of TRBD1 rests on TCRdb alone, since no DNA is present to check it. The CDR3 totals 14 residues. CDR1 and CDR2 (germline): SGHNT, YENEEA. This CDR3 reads CASSPPEVTGEPFF.

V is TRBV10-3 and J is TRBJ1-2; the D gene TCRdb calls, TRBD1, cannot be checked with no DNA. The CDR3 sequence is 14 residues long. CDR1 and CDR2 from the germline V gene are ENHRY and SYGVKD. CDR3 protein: CAISDMGGSTGYTF.

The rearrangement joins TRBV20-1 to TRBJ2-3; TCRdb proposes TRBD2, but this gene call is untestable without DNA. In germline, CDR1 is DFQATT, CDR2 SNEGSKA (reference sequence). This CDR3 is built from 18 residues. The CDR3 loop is CSARGPSGGILIKDTQYF.

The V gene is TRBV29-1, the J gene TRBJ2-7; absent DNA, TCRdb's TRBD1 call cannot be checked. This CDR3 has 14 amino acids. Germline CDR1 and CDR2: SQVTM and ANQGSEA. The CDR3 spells CSVERQGSNYEQYF.

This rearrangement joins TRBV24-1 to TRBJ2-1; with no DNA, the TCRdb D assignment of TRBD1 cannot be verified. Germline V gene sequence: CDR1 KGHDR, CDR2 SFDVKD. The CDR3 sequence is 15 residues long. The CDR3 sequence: CATSDGTGSYNEQFF.

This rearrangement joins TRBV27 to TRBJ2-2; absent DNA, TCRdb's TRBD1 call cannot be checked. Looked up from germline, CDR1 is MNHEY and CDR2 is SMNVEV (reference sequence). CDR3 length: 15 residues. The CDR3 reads CASSSNQGGGGELFF.

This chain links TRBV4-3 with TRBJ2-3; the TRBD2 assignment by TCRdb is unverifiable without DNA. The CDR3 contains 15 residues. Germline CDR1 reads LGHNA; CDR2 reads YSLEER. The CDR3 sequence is CASSHGGGATDTQYF.

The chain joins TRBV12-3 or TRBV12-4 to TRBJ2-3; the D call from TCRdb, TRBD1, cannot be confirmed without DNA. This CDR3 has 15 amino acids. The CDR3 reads CASSFTDRVTDTQYF.

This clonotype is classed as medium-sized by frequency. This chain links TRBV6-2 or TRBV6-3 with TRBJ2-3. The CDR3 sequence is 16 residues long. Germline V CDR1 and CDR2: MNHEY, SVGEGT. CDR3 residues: CASRDTDGVNTDTQYF.

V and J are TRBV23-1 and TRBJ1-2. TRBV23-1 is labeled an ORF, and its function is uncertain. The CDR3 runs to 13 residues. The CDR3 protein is CASSTSRKGGYTF.

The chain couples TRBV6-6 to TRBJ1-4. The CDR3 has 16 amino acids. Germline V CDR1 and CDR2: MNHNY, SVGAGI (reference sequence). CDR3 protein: CASSYSRGAAAEKLFF.

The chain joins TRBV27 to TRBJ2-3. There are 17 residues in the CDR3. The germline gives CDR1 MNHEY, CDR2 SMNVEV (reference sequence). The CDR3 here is CASSLGFLSGSTDTQYF.